This TCR beta chain was observed in a study of tumor-infiltrating lymphocytes in primary liver carcinoma (dated by TCRdb to 2015 to 2018). Some background on the complete study: Between late 2015 and March 2016, roughly five patients in China with histopathologically diagnosed primary liver carcinoma had surgical resection. Each sample produced about 3.65 to 7.13 million productive TCRbeta reads, and read depth showed no significant difference between tissue types. Reproducibility between technical replicate repertoires was high, with correlation coefficients above 0.95 and mean shared-clone rates around 0.88. The five patients had tumors of stage T1-T3 N0M0, with maximum diameters ranging from roughly 4 to 11 cm. A total of some 35 specimens from 5 patients went through TCRbeta repertoire sequencing, namely 25 tumor regions, 5 adjacent noncancerous liver tissues and 5 peripheral blood samples. Across five regions of each liver tumor, along with adjacent normal tissue and blood, the study brought together TCRbeta repertoire sequencing, expression microarrays and whole-exome sequencing. Of the five patients (three men and two women, aged 30 to 69 years), four had hepatocellular carcinoma and one had combined HCC and intrahepatic cholangiocarcinoma. Summary of the overall study and its limitations: Because sequencing covered only the TCR beta chain and unpaired alpha chains were not captured, true repertoire diversity is likely underestimated. Only four or five patients were included in the study, and the authors note that the findings should be validated in a larger study. The top 250 clones made up a significantly larger repertoire fraction in tumors than in blood (p = 0.039). Consistent with antigen-driven expansion, pairs of tumor regions showed higher repertoire overlap (mean about 36%) than either tumor-adjacent pairs (roughly 17%) or tumor-blood pairs (roughly 15%). Since the samples were bulk and unsorted, there was no way to compare CD4+ and CD8+ T cell repertoires.

Blood RNA was extracted from unsorted whole blood with TRIzol reagent; germline DNA came from the DNeasy Blood & Tissue kit. At the time of sampling, the patients had chronic HBV infection and had not received any treatment. Approximately 3.9 milliliters of peripheral blood were collected into K2EDTA tubes before surgery. A constant-region primer and ProtoScript II reverse transcriptase were used to reverse-transcribe TCRbeta-specific cDNA from about 0.55 ug total RNA. Construction of the TCRbeta libraries relied on three nested rounds of multiplex PCR, following a slightly modified ARM-PCR procedure. Multiplex TRBV1-TRBV30 forward primers and a Cbeta reverse primer were used in the first two PCR rounds, each of which was run for around 10 cycles. Sample barcodes and Illumina adapters were added in a final 25-cycle PCR with Deep VentR polymerase. Before sequencing, amplicons between 200 and 500 bp were purified from gel using a QIAquick gel extraction kit. TCRbeta amplicons were sequenced on an Illumina HiSeq 2500 with 250-bp paired-end reads. In the original analysis: Reads were quality-trimmed with Trimmomatic v0.33, and paired reads were merged with FLASH v1.2.11 to recover full CDR3 sequences. MiGEC v1.2.1b assigned V, D and J germline segments to the rearranged TCRbeta sequences. Clonotype statistics, along with Shannon-Wiener diversity indices, were calculated using VDJtools v1.0.0. Except for diversity analysis, only each sample's 250 most abundant clonotypes were used in subsequent analyses to reduce sampling bias. In-frame beta chains were kept once TCRdb had trimmed the public reads at Q25 with fastp and called clones with MiXCR. One record per CDR3 amino acid sequence lists the most common genes and DNA. What appears here as the V and J calls and clone size reflects TCRdb's work, not the paper's. Here the sample has around 210,000 distinct CDR3 sequences; almost 65% occur a single time. In total, the top ten clones hold about 7.1% of the sample.

The CDR3 holds 14 amino acids from the cysteine to the phenylalanine. The sequence is cut down to CDR3 DNA, 42 bases in frame from base 1. The germline V gene encodes CDR1 MNHEY and CDR2 SVGAGI. Comment on this clonotype: Its recognized antigen is unknown. This may be a read error, as it is one base from a much larger clone.

Sequencing input: peripheral blood. The V and J genes are TRBV6-5 and TRBJ2-1, and TRBD2 matches 7 of the central bases. The sequence derives from a woman between 55 and 75 years old with primary liver carcinoma and hepatitis B virus infection. Read as DNA, the sequence is TGTGCCAGCATTTACTTAGCGGGCTACAATGAGCAGTTCTTC. Translated, this is CASIYLAGYNEQFF.